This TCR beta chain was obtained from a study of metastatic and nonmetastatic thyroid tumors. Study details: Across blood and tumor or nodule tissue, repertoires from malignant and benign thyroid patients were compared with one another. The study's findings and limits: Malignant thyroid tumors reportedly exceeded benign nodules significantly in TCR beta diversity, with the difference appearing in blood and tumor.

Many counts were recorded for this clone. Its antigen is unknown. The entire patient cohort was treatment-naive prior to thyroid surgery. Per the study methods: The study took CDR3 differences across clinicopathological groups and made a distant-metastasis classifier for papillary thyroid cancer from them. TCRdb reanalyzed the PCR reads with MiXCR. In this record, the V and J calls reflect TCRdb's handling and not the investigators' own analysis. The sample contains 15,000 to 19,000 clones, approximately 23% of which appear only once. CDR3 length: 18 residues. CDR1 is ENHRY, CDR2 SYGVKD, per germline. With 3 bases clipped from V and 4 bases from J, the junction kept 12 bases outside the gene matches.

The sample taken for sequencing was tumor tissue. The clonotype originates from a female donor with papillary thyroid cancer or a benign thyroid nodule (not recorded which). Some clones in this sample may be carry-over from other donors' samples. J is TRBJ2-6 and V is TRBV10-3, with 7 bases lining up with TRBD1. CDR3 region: CAISDLRTGGFGANVLTF. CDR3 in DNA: TGTGCCATCAGTGATCTCCGGACAGGAGGATTCGGGGCCAACGTCCTGACTTTC.